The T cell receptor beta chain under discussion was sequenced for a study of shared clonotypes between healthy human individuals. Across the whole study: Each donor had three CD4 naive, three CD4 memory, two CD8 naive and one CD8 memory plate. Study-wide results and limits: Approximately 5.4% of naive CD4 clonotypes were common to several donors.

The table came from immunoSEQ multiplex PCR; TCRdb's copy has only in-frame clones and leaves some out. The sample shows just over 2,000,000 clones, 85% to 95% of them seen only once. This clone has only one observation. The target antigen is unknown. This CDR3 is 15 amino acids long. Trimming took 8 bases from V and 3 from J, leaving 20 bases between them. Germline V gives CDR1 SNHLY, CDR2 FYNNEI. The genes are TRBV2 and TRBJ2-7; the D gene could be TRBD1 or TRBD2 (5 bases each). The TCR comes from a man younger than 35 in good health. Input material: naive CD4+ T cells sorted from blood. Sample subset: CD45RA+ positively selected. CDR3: CASVLGGTADYEQYF. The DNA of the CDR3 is TGTGCCAGCGTCTTAGGTGGGACCGCGGACTACGAGCAGTACTTC. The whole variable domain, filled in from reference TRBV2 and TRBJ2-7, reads EPEVTQTPSHQVTQMGQEVILRCVPISNHLYFYWYRQILGQKVEFLVSFYNNEISEKSEIFDDQFSVERPDGSNFTLKIRSTKLEDSAMYFCASVLGGTADYEQYFGPGTRLTVT.